This is a list of T cell receptor beta chains from one sample in a study of cytotoxic CD8 clonotypes in ibrutinib-treated CLL. Some clones are missing from TCRdb's copy, which holds only in-frame ones; the method was immunoSEQ multiplex PCR. The sample records some 93,000 clones, about 72% being singletons. This specimen consisted of PBMCs, obtained after 12 months of ibrutinib treatment. These receptors originate from a human donor with chronic lymphocytic leukemia. Both conserved end residues are part of each CDR3. The D gene is left open where the match is weak. Size tells how often a clone was seen (once, few, many) or the class of an expanded clone, and some rows leave it out.

>TRBV18|TRBJ2-2|NA|NA
TGTGCCAGCTCACCACCAGGGGGAGGCACCGGGGAGCTGTTTTTT
CASSPPGGGTGELFF
>TRBV4-1|TRBJ2-1|NA|NA
TGCGCCAGCAGTCGCGACAGGAGTACCCTGGTGAGTTACAATGAGCAGTTCTTC
CASSRDRSTLVSYNEQFF
>TRBV2|TRBJ2-5|NA|NA
TGTGCCAGCAGTGAAACGGAGACCCAGTACTTC
CASSETETQYF
>TRBV7-9|TRBJ2-3|NA|TRBD2
TGTGCCAGCAGCCACCTTTCGCTAGCGGGGTCTATCACAGATACGCAGTATTTT
CASSHLSLAGSITDTQYF
>TRBV29-1|TRBJ1-1|NA|NA
TGCAGCCTAGGGGCGAACACTGAAGCTTTCTTT
CSLGANTEAFF
>TRBV6-5|TRBJ2-7|NA|NA
TGTGCCAGCAGTTACTCCAGTGGGGGAAACGAGCAGTACTTC
CASSYSSGGNEQYF
>TRBV18|TRBJ2-7|NA|TRBD1
TGTGCCAGCTCACCGGGACAGGGCCTCTACGAGCAGTACTTC
CASSPGQGLYEQYF
>TRBV5-4|TRBJ2-5|NA|NA
TGTGCCAGCAGCTTTCCGGACCCCCAAGAGACCCAGTACTTC
CASSFPDPQETQYF
>TRBV6-6|TRBJ1-1|NA|NA
TGTGCCAGCAGCCCCCCTGGAGGAGCTTTCTTT
CASSPPGGAFF
>TRBV4-1|TRBJ1-5|once|TRBD1
TGCGCCAGCAGCACGGGACAGGGATTTAGCAATCAGCCCCAGCATTTT
CASSTGQGFSNQPQHF
>TRBV11-3|TRBJ2-1|NA|TRBD1
TGTGCCAGCACCGGACAGGGCCTATTTGGGGGCAATGAGCAGTTCTTC
CASTGQGLFGGNEQFF
>TRBV18|TRBJ1-4|NA|NA
TGTGCCAGCTCACGCCTCGGGAGACCGAATGAAAAACTGTTTTTT
CASSRLGRPNEKLFF
>TRBV7-2|TRBJ2-7|once|TRBD2
TGTGCCAGCAGCTCGACTAGCGGGGGGGTTTACGAGCAGTACTTC
CASSSTSGGVYEQYF
>TRBV18|TRBJ2-4|NA|TRBD1
TGTGCCAGCTCAAACAGGGGTGTTGAAAACATTCAGTACTTC
CASSNRGVENIQYF
>TRBV5-6|TRBJ2-5|NA|NA
TGTGCCAGCAGCTTCTCCGGAAACCAAGAGACCCAGTACTTC
CASSFSGNQETQYF
>TRBV7-2|TRBJ1-1|once|NA
TGTGCCAGCAGCTTAGAACCAGGGACTGAAGCTTTCTTT
CASSLEPGTEAFF
>TRBV29-1|TRBJ1-1|NA|TRBD1
TGCAGCGTGGACAGGGGCTCGAACACTGAAGCTTTCTTT
CSVDRGSNTEAFF
>TRBV10-3|TRBJ1-2|NA|NA
TGTGCCATCAGCGGGGAGAGCTATGGCTACACCTTC
CAISGESYGYTF
>TRBV7-2|TRBJ1-6|NA|TRBD1
TGTGCCAGCAGCTTAGAAATCGGGACAGGGGCGGGTAATTCACCCCTCCACTTT
CASSLEIGTGAGNSPLHF
>TRBV12-5|TRBJ2-7|NA|TRBD1
TGTGCTAGTGGTTTGCCCGGACAGGGGGCAAACAAGCAGTACTTC
CASGLPGQGANKQYF
>TRBV10-3|TRBJ1-3|NA|NA
TGTGCCATCAGTGAGTTCGGGCTGGACTCTGGAAACACCATATATTTT
CAISEFGLDSGNTIYF
>TRBV19|TRBJ2-7|NA|NA
TGTGCCAGTAGTATTCCCGGGATCCAGCCCTACGAGCAGTACTTC
CASSIPGIQPYEQYF
>TRBV28|TRBJ2-2|NA|NA
TGTGCCAGCAGTAAAACCCCCGGGCTCAACACCGGGGAGCTGTTTTTT
CASSKTPGLNTGELFF
>TRBV15|TRBJ2-1|NA|NA
TGTGCCACCAGCAGAGTATATGAGAATGAGCAGTTCTTC
CATSRVYENEQFF
>TRBV5-4|TRBJ2-2|NA|NA
TGTGCCAGCAGCTTGGATTCTGTTTGGGGCCGAACGAACACCGGGGAGCTGTTTTTT
CASSLDSVWGRTNTGELFF
>TRBV28|TRBJ1-2|NA|NA
TGTGCCAGCAGTGCGGACATCTATGGCTACACCTTC
CASSADIYGYTF
>TRBV14|TRBJ2-3|NA|NA
TGTGCCAGCAGCCTATTAGGCACAGATACGCAGTATTTT
CASSLLGTDTQYF
>TRBV19|TRBJ1-3|few|NA
TGTGCCATTCCGGGACGGCGCTCTGGAAACACCATATATTTT
CAIPGRRSGNTIYF
>TRBV6-1|TRBJ2-5|NA|TRBD1
TGTGCCAGCACCGGGACAGTTGTATCCCAAGAGACCCAGTACTTC
CASTGTVVSQETQYF
>TRBV7-2|TRBJ2-7|NA|NA
TGTGCCAGCAGTACTGGCGCCTCCTACGAGCAGTACTTC
CASSTGASYEQYF
>TRBV5-4|TRBJ2-7|NA|TRBD2
TGTGCCAGCAGCCCGGGACTAGCGGGGGTTCTAACCTACGAGCAGTACTTC
CASSPGLAGVLTYEQYF
>TRBV9|TRBJ1-2|NA|NA
TGTGCCAGCAGCCTCAGTGGGGGGCCGGACTATGGCTACACCTTC
CASSLSGGPDYGYTF
>TRBV18|TRBJ1-1|NA|NA
TGTGCCAGCTCACCACAGGGGTATGAAGCTTTCTTT
CASSPQGYEAFF
>TRBV29-1|TRBJ2-3|NA|TRBD2
TGCAGCGTTTTGGGGACTAGCGGCACAGATACGCAGTATTTT
CSVLGTSGTDTQYF
>TRBV19|TRBJ1-6|NA|NA
TGTGCCAGTAGTCCCTCAGGGCAGGGGCCCTATAATTCACCCCTCCACTTT
CASSPSGQGPYNSPLHF
>TRBV6-4|TRBJ2-3|many|TRBD2
TGTGCCAGCAGTGCTAGCGGGGGAAGCACAGATACGCAGTATTTT
CASSASGGSTDTQYF
>TRBV7-8|TRBJ1-2|NA|TRBD1
TGTGCCAGCAGCTCACGGGGACAGGGGTCCTATGGCTACACCTTC
CASSSRGQGSYGYTF
>TRBV7-6|TRBJ2-2|NA|TRBD2
TGTGCCAGCAGCTTAGGGGAGGGCGGGGAGCTGTTTTTT
CASSLGEGGELFF
>TRBV11-2|TRBJ1-3|NA|NA
TGTGCCAGCAGCGCCGACCCTGGAAACACCATATATTTT
CASSADPGNTIYF
>TRBV6-6|TRBJ1-2|NA|TRBD1
TGTGCCAGCAGGGTCGGGACAGGGTACTATGGCTACACCTTC
CASRVGTGYYGYTF
>TRBV30|TRBJ2-7|NA|NA
TGTGCCTGGAGTGGGACGGTCTCCTACGAGCAGTACTTC
CAWSGTVSYEQYF
>TRBV10-2|TRBJ1-2|NA|TRBD1
TGCGCCAGCAGAGGACAGGGGGCGGACTATGGCTACACCTTC
CASRGQGADYGYTF
>TRBV5-1|TRBJ2-7|NA|NA
TGCGCCAGCAGGCTCACAGCCTCCTACGAGCAGTACTTC
CASRLTASYEQYF
>TRBV5-6|TRBJ1-5|NA|NA
TGTGCCAGCAGCTTGGGGGCAGTTTACAATCAGCCCCAGCATTTT
CASSLGAVYNQPQHF
>TRBV7-2|TRBJ1-6|NA|NA
TGTGCCAGCAGCTTCATTTATGGTTCACCCCTCCACTTT
CASSFIYGSPLHF
>TRBV15|TRBJ2-2|NA|TRBD1
TGTGCCACCAGCAGATCCCCGGGACAGAGTTACACCGGGGAGCTGTTTTTT
CATSRSPGQSYTGELFF
>TRBV5-1|TRBJ2-2|few|NA
TGCGCCAGCAGCCGGGACTCTACCGGGGAGCTGTTTTTT
CASSRDSTGELFF
>TRBV19|TRBJ2-5|NA|NA
TGTGCCAGTAGTATAGATCGGGAAGGGGAATTAAACTTC
CASSIDREGELNF
>TRBV19|TRBJ2-7|NA|NA
TGTGCCAGTAGACCGGTAGAGGGGAGCTACGAGCAGTACTTC
CASRPVEGSYEQYF
>TRBV7-2|TRBJ2-3|NA|NA
TGTGCCAGCAGCTATTGGGGGGCAACAGATACGCAGTATTTT
CASSYWGATDTQYF
>TRBV30|TRBJ2-7|NA|NA
TGTGCCTGGAGTGCCTCGGGGCAGCACGGGCAGTACTTC
CAWSASGQHGQYF
>TRBV30|TRBJ2-4|NA|TRBD2
TGTGCCTGGAGTAGAGGACTAGCGGGGGCGCTGGCCAAAAACATTCAGTACTTC
CAWSRGLAGALAKNIQYF
>TRBV30|TRBJ1-1|NA|NA
TGTGCCTGGGGACAAGGACAGCGTGAAGCTTTCTTT
CAWGQGQREAFF
>TRBV19|TRBJ1-3|few|NA
TGTGCCAGTAGTAAAGCCCCTTTGGGGTCCGGAAACACCATATATTTT
CASSKAPLGSGNTIYF
>TRBV2|TRBJ2-1|few|TRBD1
TGTGCCAGCAGGGGACAGGGGTTGAATGAGCAGTTCTTC
CASRGQGLNEQFF
>TRBV19|TRBJ2-7|NA|NA
TGTGCCAGTAGGGGGCAGGGGAGCCACGAGCAGTACTTC
CASRGQGSHEQYF
>TRBV2|TRBJ2-7|NA|NA
TGTGCCAGCAGTGAAAGGGTGCGGGCAGAATCCTACGAGCAGTACTTC
CASSERVRAESYEQYF
>TRBV5-1|TRBJ1-4|NA|NA
TGCGCCAGCAGCTTGGCCGTAGGGGCAATTAATGAAAAACTGTTTTTT
CASSLAVGAINEKLFF